This T cell receptor (beta chain) stems from a study of cytomegalovirus exposure and HLA in healthy donors (dated 2017 in TCRdb). Concerning the study at large: An earlier analysis of under 600 of the donors reported 250 to 350 Gb of sequence data and 100 million to 130 million unique TCR beta sequences from around 200 million T cells. A later genetic analysis took genome-wide SNP genotypes for about 55% of the 666 donors and used that subset as a discovery cohort. Because of strong linkage in the cohort, four to six DR-DQ haplotypes were treated as single units for association and clustering. All discovery cohort repertoires had been generated using a single sequencing platform. The study combined high-throughput TCR immunosequencing, statistical association of individual TCRs with disease status, and machine learning to predict cytomegalovirus infection status. The study used immunosequencing to profile the T cell repertoires of under 700 subjects and linked those repertoires to cytomegalovirus serostatus. Besides the first cohort of under 700 subjects, a separate validation cohort made up of over 95 different subjects was used. Both class I and class II loci were covered by HLA typing, at four-digit resolution. Typing coverage varied by locus: 629-630 donors for A, B, C, DRB1 and DQB1; approximately 500 for DQA1; about 590 for DPA1; approximately 490 for DPB1. In an earlier analysis of roughly 580 of the donors, high-throughput TCR beta sequencing was used to judge whether each TCR beta V gene segment behaved as functional or pseudogenic. A later analysis re-analyzed previously published TCR beta repertoires from 550 to 700 donors and added high-resolution HLA genotyping to study TCR occurrence patterns. The study was designed to test whether signatures of past pathogen exposure could be identified by cataloging public T cell receptors. Donor age, sex, ethnicity and CMV serostatus were collected together with the repertoire data. Among the approximately 420 genotyped donors, roughly 80% belonged to the genetic ancestry cluster associated with self-reported Caucasian donors. About 310 gigabases of sequencing data and 70 million to 85 million unique TCR sequences were included in an early release covering 500 to 750 HLA-typed donors. Across under 500 genotyped donors of the cohort, an average of approximately 220,000 unique TCR beta nucleotide sequences per donor were sequenced, and roughly 17% of those sequences were non-productive. In the later analysis, no new phenotypic data were used to find candidate immune exposures; instead, reliance was placed on TCR beta sequences and their occurrence across donors. Findings and caveats that apply to the study as a whole: In a later genetic analysis, fewer N-insertions in productive TCRs were reported among donors in an Asian-associated ancestry cluster than the 666-donor mean. A cluster of highly shared sequence variants was judged likely to be a technical artifact of the sequencing pipeline. At a false discovery rate of 0.05, a later analysis linked roughly 17,000 TCR beta sequences to specific HLA alleles. Most TCR sequences were seen in very few donors, while some public TCRs were found in many individuals. Compared with equally common non-associated chains, HLA-associated TCR beta chains in a later analysis were more clonally expanded and had lower generation probabilities. A few of the identified cytomegalovirus-associated TCR beta chains were confirmed in vitro to be specific for cytomegalovirus antigens. A further reported finding was that TCR beta sequences accurately predicted the HLA-A and HLA-B alleles for most subjects in the first cohort. The presence/absence analyses assumed that sequencing depth was roughly uniform across donors, and that assumption may not be true. Strong co-occurrence of HLA alleles, especially DR and DQ, made assigning TCR associations to individual alleles difficult. The earlier analysis of around 600 of the donors excluded around 17 rarely observed V segments, including chromosome 9 orphons, because counts were too low. According to a later analysis, parvovirus B19, influenza, CMV and Epstein-Barr virus appeared linked to several top co-occurrence clusters. In an earlier analysis of roughly 560 of the donors, most TCR beta V segments were observed in productive rearrangements about 87% or about 30% of the time, broadly matching IMGT annotations. This cohort had only TCR beta chains sequenced, and the lack of alpha or paired-chain data limited which features could be detected. It was suggested by the authors that the approach could potentially be generalized to other disease states and immunological phenotypes. Because HLA typing was missing for some donors at each locus, association tests included only the typed subset. Linkage disequilibrium might explain the correlated functional status among segregating V segments, but an unknown experimental factor could not be ruled out. The study gave a list of about 150 TCR beta chains associated with cytomegalovirus. According to a later analysis, most CMV-associated TCR beta chains appeared to be HLA-restricted, and the HLA associations seemed to be driven largely by CMV exposure. The only immune exposure information available for the cohort was CMV serostatus. A later genetic analysis associated a missense DCLRE1C variant with V-gene and J-gene trimming of TCR beta chains, and an independent cohort replicated the association. Cytomegalovirus status was reported to be diagnosed by the classifier with high specificity and sensitivity in both the original and validation cohorts. In a later analysis, the rate of TCR association differed among HLA loci, with DRB1 alleles having the most associated TCRs and HLA-C alleles having the fewest.

Library preparation employed the immunoSEQ multiplex PCR assay. For the multiplex PCR, a mixture combining 60 forward primers for TCR Vbeta segments and 13 reverse primers for TCR Jbeta segments was used. A multiplex PCR assay on genomic DNA amplified the CDR3 region of rearranged TCR beta genes. On the Illumina HiSeq System, the amplified TCR beta libraries were sequenced as 87-base-pair reads. From the authors' description of their analysis: Across the 700 or so repertoires, a later analysis counted roughly 77 million unique TCR beta chains, 8.5 million to 12 million of which were shared by at least two donors. To remove PCR and sequencing errors, raw reads were error-corrected and collapsed into unique sequences using a nearest-neighbor algorithm that merged closely related sequences. To assign V, D and J gene segments, CDR3 sequences were aligned to IMGT reference sequences. For a sequence to be retained, at least a six-nucleotide match to both a V gene segment and a J gene segment was required. Rearrangements were called productive when the CDR3 lacked stop codons and stayed in frame with V and J; all others were non-productive. Following IMGT convention, CDR3 was defined as the stretch from the second conserved V-encoded cysteine up to the conserved J-encoded phenylalanine. The earlier analysis of about 640 of the donors excluded any sequence lacking an unambiguous match to a single V gene segment. In an earlier analysis of around 600 of the donors, V segments were called functional above 56.7% productive rearrangements and were called segregating when the between-donor standard deviation exceeded 5%. A statistical classification framework was developed to diagnose cytomegalovirus status using the catalog of TCR beta chain sequences. V and J gene assignment, in a later analysis, came from comparing TCR nucleotide sequences with IMGT/GENE-DB human TR gene sequences. Using the TCRdist pipeline, a later analysis assigned CDR3 sequences along with most-parsimonious VDJ recombination scenarios. In a later analysis, each TCR beta chain was defined by its CDR3 amino acid sequence together with its V-gene family, and reads lacking a unique V-gene family were excluded. As a way to deal with suspected cross-contamination and a sequencing artifact, a later analysis dropped 450 to 600 nucleotide sequences that were highly shared and had low generation probability. For each public chain, a later analysis derived a clonal expansion index from normalized ranks of inferred template counts within each repertoire. Generation probabilities in a later analysis came from a VDJ recombination model fitted to out-of-frame rearrangements, and those results were checked against IGoR. In a later analysis, hypergeometric tests were used to score TCR-TCR, TCR-HLA and TCR-CMV co-occurrence, with a repertoire-size bias correction applied to TCR pairs. False discovery rates were estimated in a later analysis by permuting HLA or CMV assignments 20 times. A later analysis grouped co-occurring TCRs with DBSCAN, adding TCRdist sequence similarity when clustering within HLA-allele-positive subsets. Co-occurrence clustering excluded repertoires with fewer than 30,000 or more than 120,000 public chains, plus five with anomalous nucleotide sharing. This immuneACCESS table, as held by TCRdb, lists in-frame sequences with V and J called but not all clones. Of the missing ones, under half trace to an unresolved V gene in checked studies; the others have no known cause. V and J calls and clone size follow that table, whereas D and trimming were derived from the DNA. The table for this sample lists over 75,000 clones; 84% of them were counted only once. The ten largest clonotypes hold roughly 5.5% of the sample.

In the case of this clone: The antigen this receptor binds is unknown. The input lacks base qualities; no much larger clone sits a single base away.

The cohort consisted of 600 to 750 healthy bone marrow donors. Cohort members were all nominally healthy when sampled, although unrecorded immune exposures were likely present. The donor tested CMV seropositive and was one of the 289 seropositive cohort members. A peripheral blood sample was provided by each donor, and peripheral blood mononuclear cells were used for TCR beta sequencing. The Qiagen DNeasy Blood Extraction Kit was used to extract genomic DNA from the blood cell samples. Specimen: PBMCs. The receptor was isolated from a woman aged 18 to 35 in good health and CMV-seropositive.

The CDR3 amino acid sequence is: CASSRGQGNGYEQYF. The nucleotide sequence reads TGTGCCAGCAGCCGGGGACAGGGGAATGGATACGAGCAGTACTTC. The sequence links TRBV9 to TRBJ2-7, and 10 junctional nucleotides match TRBD1. Per the germline V gene, SGDLS is the CDR1 and YYNGEE is the CDR2. From cysteine to phenylalanine, the CDR3 is 15 amino acids long. Solely the CDR3 DNA is kept, with 45 bases framed from the first base. V is trimmed back by 4 bases and J by 4 bases, and the junction contains 8 bases that no gene match accounts for.